This TCR beta chain was recovered during a study of T cells in Graves' hyperthyroidism and ophthalmopathy. Findings and limits, study-wide: The blood repertoire included most of the expanded thyroid clonotypes above 0.001.

Those with hyperthyroidism were 18 to 65 years old, newly diagnosed, and ill for under 2 months. Lactation, pregnancy, other autoimmune disease or uncontrolled infection excluded patients. Clinical symptoms, serum thyroxine, TRAb, thyroid ultrasound and orbital computed tomography informed diagnoses. Amplified TCR beta CDR3 regions came from RNA transcripts. The HTBI primer set served for first-round RT-PCR of the TCR CDR3. TCRdb reanalysed the multiplex PCR reads using MiXCR and keeps one entry per CDR3 protein. The table lists hundreds of thousands of distinct CDR3 sequences, roughly 14% of them singletons, with about 22% in the top ten. Germline V lookup: CDR1 SGHVS, CDR2 FQNEAQ. CDR3 length: 15 amino acids. Trimming removed 0 bases at V and 1 base at J, with 9 bases between. This clonotype was counted at least ten times. Its antigen is not identified.

The sequence came from a woman aged 30 to 39 with Graves' hyperthyroidism. The rearrangement joins TRBV7-8 to TRBJ1-1, with TRBD1 as a possible D gene (5 bases). Source material: blood. The CDR3 DNA is TGTGCCAGCAGCTTAGCCGGGGGTCCGAACACTGAAGCTTTCTTT. It translates to CASSLAGGPNTEAFF.